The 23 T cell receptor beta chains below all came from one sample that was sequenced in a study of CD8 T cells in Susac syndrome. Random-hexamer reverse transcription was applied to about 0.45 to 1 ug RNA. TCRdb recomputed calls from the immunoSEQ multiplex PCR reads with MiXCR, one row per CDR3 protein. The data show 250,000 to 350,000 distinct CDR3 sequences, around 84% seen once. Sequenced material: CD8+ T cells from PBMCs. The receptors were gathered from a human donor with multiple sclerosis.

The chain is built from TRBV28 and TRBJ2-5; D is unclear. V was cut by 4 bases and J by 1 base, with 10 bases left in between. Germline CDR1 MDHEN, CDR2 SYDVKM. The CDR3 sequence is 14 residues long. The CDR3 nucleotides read TGTGCCAGCAGTTCCAGGAACTCCCAAGAGACCCAGTACTTC. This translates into CASSSRNSQETQYF.

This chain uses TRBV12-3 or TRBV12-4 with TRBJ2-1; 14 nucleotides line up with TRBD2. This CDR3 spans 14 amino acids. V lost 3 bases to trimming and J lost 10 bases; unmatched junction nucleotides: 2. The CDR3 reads CASSFGTSGGEQFF. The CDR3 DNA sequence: TGTGCCAGCAGTTTTGGGACTAGCGGGGGAGAGCAGTTCTTC.

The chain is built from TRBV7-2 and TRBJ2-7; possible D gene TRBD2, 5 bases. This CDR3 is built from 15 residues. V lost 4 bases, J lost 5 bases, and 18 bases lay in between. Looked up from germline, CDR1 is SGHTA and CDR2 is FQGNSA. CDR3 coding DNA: TGTGCCAGCAGCTCCCGGACTCACTTTGAGGACGAGCAGTACTTC. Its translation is CASSSRTHFEDEQYF. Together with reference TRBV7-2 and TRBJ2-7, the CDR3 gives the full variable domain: GAGVSQSPSNKVTEKGKDVELRCDPISGHTALYWYRQSLGQGLEFLIYFQGNSAPDKSGLPSDRFSAERTGGSVSTLTIQRTQQEDSAVYLCASSSRTHFEDEQYFGPGTRLTVT.

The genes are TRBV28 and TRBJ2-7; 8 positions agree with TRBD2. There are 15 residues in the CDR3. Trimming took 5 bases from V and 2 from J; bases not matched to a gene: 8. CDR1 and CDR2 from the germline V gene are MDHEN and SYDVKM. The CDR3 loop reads CASSPSFSGTYEQYF. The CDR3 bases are TGTGCCAGCAGTCCCTCTTTTAGCGGGACCTACGAGCAGTACTTC.

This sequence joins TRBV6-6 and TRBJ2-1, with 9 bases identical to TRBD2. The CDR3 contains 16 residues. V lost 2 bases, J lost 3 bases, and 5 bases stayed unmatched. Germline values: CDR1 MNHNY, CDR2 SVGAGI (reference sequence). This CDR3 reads CASSYTTSGGYNEQFF. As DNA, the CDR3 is TGTGCCAGCAGTTACACGACTAGCGGAGGCTACAATGAGCAGTTCTTC.

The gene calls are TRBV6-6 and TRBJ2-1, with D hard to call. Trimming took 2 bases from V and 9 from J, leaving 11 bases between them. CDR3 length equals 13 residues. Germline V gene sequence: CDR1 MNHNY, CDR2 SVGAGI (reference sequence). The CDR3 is CASSYEGWGEQFF. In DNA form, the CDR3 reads TGTGCCAGCAGTTACGAAGGGTGGGGTGAGCAGTTCTTC.

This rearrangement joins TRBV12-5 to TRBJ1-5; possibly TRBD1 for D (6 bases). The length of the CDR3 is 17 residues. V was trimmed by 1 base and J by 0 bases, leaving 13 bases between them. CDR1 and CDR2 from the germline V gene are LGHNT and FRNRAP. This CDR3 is CASGLALQGLSNQPQHF. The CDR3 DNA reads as TGTGCTAGTGGTTTGGCCCTACAGGGTCTTAGCAATCAGCCCCAGCATTTT.

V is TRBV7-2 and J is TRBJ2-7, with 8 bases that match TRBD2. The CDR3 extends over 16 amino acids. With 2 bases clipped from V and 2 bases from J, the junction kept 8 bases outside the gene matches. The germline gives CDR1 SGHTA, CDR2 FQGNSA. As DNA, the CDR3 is TGTGCCAGCAGCTTAAATTCCGGGACTAGAACCTACGAGCAGTACTTC. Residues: CASSLNSGTRTYEQYF.

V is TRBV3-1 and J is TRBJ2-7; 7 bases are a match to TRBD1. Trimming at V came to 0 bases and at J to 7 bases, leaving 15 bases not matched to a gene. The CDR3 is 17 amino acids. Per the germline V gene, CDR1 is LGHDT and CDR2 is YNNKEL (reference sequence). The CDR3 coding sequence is TGTGCCAGCAGCCAAGAAGTAAGCCGACAGGGACGGAAGGAGCAGTACTTC. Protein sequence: CASSQEVSRQGRKEQYF.

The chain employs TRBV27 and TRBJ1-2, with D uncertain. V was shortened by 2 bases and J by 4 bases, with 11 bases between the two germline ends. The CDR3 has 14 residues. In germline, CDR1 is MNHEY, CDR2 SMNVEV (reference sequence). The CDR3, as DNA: TGTGCCAGCAGTTTAAATGGGCGCTTCTATGGCTACACCTTC. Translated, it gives CASSLNGRFYGYTF.

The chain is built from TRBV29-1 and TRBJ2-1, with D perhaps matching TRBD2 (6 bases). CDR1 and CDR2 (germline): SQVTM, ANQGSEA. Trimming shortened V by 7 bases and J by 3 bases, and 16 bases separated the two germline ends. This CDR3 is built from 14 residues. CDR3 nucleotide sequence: TGCAGCGCTAGGGACTCCCGGGTCTACAATGAGCAGTTCTTC. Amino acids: CSARDSRVYNEQFF.

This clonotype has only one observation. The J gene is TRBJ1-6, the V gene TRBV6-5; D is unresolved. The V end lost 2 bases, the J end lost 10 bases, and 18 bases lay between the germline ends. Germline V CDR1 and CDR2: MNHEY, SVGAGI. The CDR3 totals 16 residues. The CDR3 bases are TGTGCCAGCAGTTACGAACCGGACGGTTTAGGCTCACCCCTCCACTTT. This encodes CASSYEPDGLGSPLHF.

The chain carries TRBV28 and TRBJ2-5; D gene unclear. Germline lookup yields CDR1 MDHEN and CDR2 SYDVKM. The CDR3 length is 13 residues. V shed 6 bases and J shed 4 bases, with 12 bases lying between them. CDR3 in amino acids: CASSLQNRETQYF. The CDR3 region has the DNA TGTGCCAGCAGCTTACAAAATAGAGAGACCCAGTACTTC.

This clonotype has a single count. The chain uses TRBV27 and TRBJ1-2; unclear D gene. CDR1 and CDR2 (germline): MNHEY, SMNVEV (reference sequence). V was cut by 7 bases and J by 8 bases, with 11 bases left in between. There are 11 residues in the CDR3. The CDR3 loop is CASTSGGGYTF. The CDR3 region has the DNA TGTGCCAGCACCTCCGGAGGAGGCTACACCTTC.

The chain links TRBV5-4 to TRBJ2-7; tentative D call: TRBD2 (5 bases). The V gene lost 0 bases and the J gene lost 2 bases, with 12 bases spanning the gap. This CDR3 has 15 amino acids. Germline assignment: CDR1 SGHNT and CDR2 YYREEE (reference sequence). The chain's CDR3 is CASSLARGHTYEQYF. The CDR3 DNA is TGTGCCAGCAGCTTGGCTCGCGGGCACACCTACGAGCAGTACTTC.

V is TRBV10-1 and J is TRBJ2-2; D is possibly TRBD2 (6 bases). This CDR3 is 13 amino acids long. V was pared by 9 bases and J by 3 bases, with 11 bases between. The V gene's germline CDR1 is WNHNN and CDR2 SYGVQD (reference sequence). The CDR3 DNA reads TGCGCCAGTGCCGGGAGCTACACCGGGGAGCTGTTTTTT. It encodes CASAGSYTGELFF.

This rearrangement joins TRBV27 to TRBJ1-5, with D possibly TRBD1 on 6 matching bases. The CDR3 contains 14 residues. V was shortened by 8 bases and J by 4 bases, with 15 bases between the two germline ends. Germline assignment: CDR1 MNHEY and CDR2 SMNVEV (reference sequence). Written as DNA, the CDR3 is TGTGCCAGCTCGACTTACCAGGGGAATCAGCCCCAGCATTTT. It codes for CASSTYQGNQPQHF.

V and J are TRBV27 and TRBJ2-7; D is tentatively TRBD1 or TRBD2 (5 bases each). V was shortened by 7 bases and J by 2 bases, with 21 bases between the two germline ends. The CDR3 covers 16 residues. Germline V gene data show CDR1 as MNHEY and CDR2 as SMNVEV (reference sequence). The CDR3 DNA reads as TGTGCCAGCACCCCCTCTTGGGGGACGGATACCTACGAGCAGTACTTC. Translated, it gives CASTPSWGTDTYEQYF.

As DNA, the CDR3 is TGTGCCAGCAGTTGGGGCAGGGGCTACGAGCAGTACTTC. Translated: CASSWGRGYEQYF. The chain employs TRBV6-6 and TRBJ2-7; D perhaps matches TRBD1 (6 bases). V shed 4 bases and J shed 3 bases, with 10 bases lying between them. This CDR3 has 13 residues. The V gene's germline CDR1 is MNHNY and CDR2 SVGAGI (reference sequence).

CDR3 in DNA: TGTGCCAGCAGCTCCGGACAGGGTTGGATCACTGAAGCTTTCTTT. It is translated as CASSSGQGWITEAFF. V gene TRBV27 combines with J gene TRBJ1-1; 8 nucleotides line up with TRBD1. Looked up from germline, CDR1 is MNHEY and CDR2 is SMNVEV (reference sequence). This CDR3 has 15 amino acids. V shed 6 bases, J shed 4 bases, and the junction held 10 bases outside the gene matches.

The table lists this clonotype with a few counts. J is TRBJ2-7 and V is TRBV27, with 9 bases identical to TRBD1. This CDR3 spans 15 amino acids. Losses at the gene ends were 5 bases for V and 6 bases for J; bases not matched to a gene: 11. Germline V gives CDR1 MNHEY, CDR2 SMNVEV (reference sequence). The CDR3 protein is CASSNAGTGNGEQYF. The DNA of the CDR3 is TGTGCCAGCAGTAACGCCGGGACAGGGAATGGCGAGCAGTACTTC.

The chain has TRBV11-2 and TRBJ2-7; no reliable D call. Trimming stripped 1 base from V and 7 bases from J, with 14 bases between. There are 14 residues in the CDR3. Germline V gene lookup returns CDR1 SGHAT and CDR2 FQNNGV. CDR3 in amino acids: CASSLVRTAAEQYF. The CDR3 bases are TGTGCCAGCAGCTTAGTCCGGACCGCGGCGGAGCAGTACTTC.

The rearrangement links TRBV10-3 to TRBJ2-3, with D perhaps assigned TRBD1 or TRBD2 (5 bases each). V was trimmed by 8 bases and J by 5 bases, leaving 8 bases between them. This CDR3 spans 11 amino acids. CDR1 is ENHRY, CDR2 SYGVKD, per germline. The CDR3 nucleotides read TGTGCCATCGGGGGAAAAGATACGCAGTATTTT. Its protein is CAIGGKDTQYF.